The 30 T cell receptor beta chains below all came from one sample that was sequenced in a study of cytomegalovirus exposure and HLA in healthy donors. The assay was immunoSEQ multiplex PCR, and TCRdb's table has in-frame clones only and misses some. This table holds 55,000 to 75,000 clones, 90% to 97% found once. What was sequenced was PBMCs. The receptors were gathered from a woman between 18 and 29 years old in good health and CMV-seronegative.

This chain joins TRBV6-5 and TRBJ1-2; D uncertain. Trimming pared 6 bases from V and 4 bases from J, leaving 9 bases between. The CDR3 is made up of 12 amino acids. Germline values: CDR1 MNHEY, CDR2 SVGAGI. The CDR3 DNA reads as TGTGCCAGCAGGCCGGGGTCCTATGGCTACACCTTC. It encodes CASRPGSYGYTF.

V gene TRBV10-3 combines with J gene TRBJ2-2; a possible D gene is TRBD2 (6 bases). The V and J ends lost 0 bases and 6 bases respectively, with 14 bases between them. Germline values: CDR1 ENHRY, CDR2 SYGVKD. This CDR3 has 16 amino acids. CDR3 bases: TGTGCCATCAGTGAGTCTTTAGCGGCCACGGCCGGGGAGCTGTTTTTT. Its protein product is CAISESLAATAGELFF.

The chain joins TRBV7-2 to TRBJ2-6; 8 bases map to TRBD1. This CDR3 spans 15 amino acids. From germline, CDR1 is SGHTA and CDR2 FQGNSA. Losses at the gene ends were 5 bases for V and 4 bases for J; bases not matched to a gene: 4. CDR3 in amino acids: CASSPGGGGANVLTF. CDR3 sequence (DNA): TGTGCCAGCAGCCCAGGGGGCGGGGGGGCCAACGTCCTGACTTTC.

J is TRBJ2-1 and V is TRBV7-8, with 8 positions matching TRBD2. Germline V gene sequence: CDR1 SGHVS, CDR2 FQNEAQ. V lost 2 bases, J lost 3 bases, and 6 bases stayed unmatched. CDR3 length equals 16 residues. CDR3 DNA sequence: TGTGCCAGCAGCTTACGGCGAGCGGGGGACTACAATGAGCAGTTCTTC. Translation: CASSLRRAGDYNEQFF.

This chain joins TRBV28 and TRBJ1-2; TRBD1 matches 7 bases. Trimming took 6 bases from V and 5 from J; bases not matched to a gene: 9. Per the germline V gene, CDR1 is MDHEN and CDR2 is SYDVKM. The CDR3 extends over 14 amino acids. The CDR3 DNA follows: TGTGCCAGCAGATCTGACAGGGAGTGGTATGGCTACACCTTC. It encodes CASRSDREWYGYTF.

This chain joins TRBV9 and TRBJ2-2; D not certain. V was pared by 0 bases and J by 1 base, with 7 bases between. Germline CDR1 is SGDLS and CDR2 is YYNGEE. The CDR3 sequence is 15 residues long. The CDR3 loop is CASSVAAGNTGELFF. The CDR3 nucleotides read TGTGCCAGCAGCGTAGCTGCAGGGAACACCGGGGAGCTGTTTTTT.

Here the CDR3 DNA reads TGTGCCAGCAGTGCGGGAGGGGCCTACGAGCAGTACTTC. Translated: CASSAGGAYEQYF. V and J are TRBV28 and TRBJ2-7; 9 nucleotides agree with TRBD2. The CDR3 covers 13 residues. From germline, CDR1 is MDHEN and CDR2 SYDVKM. V was pared by 5 bases and J by 2 bases, with 1 base of the junction left unmatched.

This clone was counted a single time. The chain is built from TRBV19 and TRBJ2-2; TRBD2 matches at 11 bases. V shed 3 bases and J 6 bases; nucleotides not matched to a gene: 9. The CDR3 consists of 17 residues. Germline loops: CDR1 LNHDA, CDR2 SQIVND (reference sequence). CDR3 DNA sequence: TGTGCCAGTAGTATCCCTCAGGGTAGCGGGGGGGCCGGGGAGCTGTTTTTT. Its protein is CASSIPQGSGGAGELFF.

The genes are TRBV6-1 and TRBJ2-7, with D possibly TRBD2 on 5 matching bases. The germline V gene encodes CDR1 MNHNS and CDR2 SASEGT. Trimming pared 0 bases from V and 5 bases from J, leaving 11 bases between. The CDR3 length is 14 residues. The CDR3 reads CASSEAPGWDEQYF. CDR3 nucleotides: TGTGCCAGCAGTGAAGCGCCGGGGTGGGACGAGCAGTACTTC.

The DNA for the CDR3 is TGTGCCAGCAGCTTAGTGGGGACAGGGGGTGGTGGCAATCAGCCCCAGCATTTT. Translating gives CASSLVGTGGGGNQPQHF. The chain uses TRBV7-8 and TRBJ1-5; 11 bases match TRBD1. V lost 1 base and J lost 2; bases outside the gene matches: 7. The CDR3 totals 18 residues. The germline gives CDR1 SGHVS, CDR2 FQNEAQ.

CDR3: CASSLGAGGYTEAFF. CDR3 nucleotide sequence: TGTGCCAGCAGCTTGGGGGCAGGGGGGTACACTGAAGCTTTCTTT. This sequence joins TRBV5-4 and TRBJ1-1; 7 positions match TRBD1. This CDR3 is 15 amino acids long. The germline gives CDR1 SGHNT, CDR2 YYREEE (reference sequence). The ends lost 0 bases at V and 3 bases at J; junction bases unmatched: 5.

The CDR3, as DNA: TGTGCCACCGCCGGGACAGGGTTTAGCAATCAGCCCCAGCATTTT. Translating gives CATAGTGFSNQPQHF. The chain couples TRBV19 to TRBJ1-5; TRBD1 matches at 9 bases. There are 15 residues in the CDR3. V lost 10 bases, J lost 0 bases, and 7 bases stayed unmatched. Germline values: CDR1 LNHDA, CDR2 SQIVND (reference sequence).

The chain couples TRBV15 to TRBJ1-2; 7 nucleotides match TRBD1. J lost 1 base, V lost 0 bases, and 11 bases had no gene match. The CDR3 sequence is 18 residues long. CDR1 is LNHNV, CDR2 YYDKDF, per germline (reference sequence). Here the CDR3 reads CATSRDRGAGGSNYGYTF. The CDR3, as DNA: TGTGCCACCAGCAGAGATCGAGGGGCAGGGGGAAGTAACTATGGCTACACCTTC.

CDR3 amino acids: CASSSGRTRPYNEQFF. CDR3 sequence (DNA): TGTGCCAGCAGCTCAGGGAGGACTCGGCCGTACAATGAGCAGTTCTTC. The rearrangement uses TRBV7-9 and TRBJ2-1, with D maybe TRBD2 (6 bases). Germline CDR1 is SEHNR and CDR2 is FQNEAQ (reference sequence). CDR3 length: 16 residues. V was trimmed by 4 bases and J by 4 bases, leaving 17 bases between them.

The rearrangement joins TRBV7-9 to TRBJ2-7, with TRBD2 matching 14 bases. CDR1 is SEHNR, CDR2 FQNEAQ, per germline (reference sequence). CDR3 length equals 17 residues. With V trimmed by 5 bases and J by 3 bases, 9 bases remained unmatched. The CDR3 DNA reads TGTGCCAGCAGCGGGACTAGCGGGAGTAATGGTAGCTACGAGCAGTACTTC. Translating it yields CASSGTSGSNGSYEQYF.

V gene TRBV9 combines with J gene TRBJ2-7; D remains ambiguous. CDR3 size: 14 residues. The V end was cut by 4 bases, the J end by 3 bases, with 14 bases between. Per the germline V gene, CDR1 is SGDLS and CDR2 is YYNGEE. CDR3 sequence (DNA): TGTGCCAGCAGCCCACGCCCCGAGGTCTACGAGCAGTACTTC. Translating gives CASSPRPEVYEQYF. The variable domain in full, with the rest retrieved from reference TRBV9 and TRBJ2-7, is DSGVTQTPKHLITATGQRVTLRCSPRSGDLSVYWYQQSLDQGLQFLIQYYNGEERAKGNILERFSAQQFPDLHSELNLSSLELGDSALYFCASSPRPEVYEQYFGPGTRLTVT.

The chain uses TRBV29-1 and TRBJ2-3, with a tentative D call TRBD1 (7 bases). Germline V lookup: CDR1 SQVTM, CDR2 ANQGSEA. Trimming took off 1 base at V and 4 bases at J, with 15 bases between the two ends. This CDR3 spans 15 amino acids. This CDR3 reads CSVEGWQGGPDTQYF. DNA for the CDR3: TGCAGCGTTGAAGGGTGGCAGGGGGGCCCAGATACGCAGTATTTT.

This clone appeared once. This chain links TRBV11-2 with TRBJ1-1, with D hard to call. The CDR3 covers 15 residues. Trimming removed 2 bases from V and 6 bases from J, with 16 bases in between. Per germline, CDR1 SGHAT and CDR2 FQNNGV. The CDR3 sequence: CASSLNQVGTAEAFF. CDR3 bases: TGTGCCAGCAGCTTAAACCAGGTCGGAACGGCTGAAGCTTTCTTT.

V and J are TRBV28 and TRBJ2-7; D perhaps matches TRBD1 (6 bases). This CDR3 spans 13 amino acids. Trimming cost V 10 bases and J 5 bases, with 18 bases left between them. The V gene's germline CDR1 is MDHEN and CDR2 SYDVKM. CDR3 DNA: TGTGCCACCACCCGACAGGCCCCTCACGAGCAGTACTTC. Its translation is CATTRQAPHEQYF.

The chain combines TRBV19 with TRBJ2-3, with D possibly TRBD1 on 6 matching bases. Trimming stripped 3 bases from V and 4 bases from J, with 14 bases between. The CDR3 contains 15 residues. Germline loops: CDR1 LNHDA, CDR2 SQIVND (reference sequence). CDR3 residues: CASSIGNRVADTQYF. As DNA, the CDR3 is TGTGCCAGTAGTATCGGGAACAGGGTGGCAGATACGCAGTATTTT.

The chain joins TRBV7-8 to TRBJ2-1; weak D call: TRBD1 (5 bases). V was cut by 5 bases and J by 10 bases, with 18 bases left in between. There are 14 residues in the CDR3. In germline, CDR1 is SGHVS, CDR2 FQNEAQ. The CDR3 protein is CASSTGHGGGEQFF. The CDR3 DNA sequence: TGTGCCAGCAGCACCGGACACGGCGGTGGGGAGCAGTTCTTC.

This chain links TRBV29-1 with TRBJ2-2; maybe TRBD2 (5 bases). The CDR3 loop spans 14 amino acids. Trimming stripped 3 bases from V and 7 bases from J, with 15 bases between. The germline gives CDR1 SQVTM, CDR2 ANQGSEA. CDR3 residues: CSVEHTFGGGELFF. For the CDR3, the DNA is TGCAGCGTTGAGCACACCTTTGGAGGCGGGGAGCTGTTTTTT.

This chain's CDR3 is CASSWGRTGYEQYF. CDR3 coding DNA: TGTGCCAGCAGTTGGGGGCGGACGGGGTACGAGCAGTACTTC. J is TRBJ2-7 and V is TRBV27; perhaps TRBD1 as D (6 bases). Trimming pared 4 bases from V and 4 bases from J, leaving 14 bases between. Germline CDR1 and CDR2: MNHEY and SMNVEV (reference sequence). This CDR3 is built from 14 residues.

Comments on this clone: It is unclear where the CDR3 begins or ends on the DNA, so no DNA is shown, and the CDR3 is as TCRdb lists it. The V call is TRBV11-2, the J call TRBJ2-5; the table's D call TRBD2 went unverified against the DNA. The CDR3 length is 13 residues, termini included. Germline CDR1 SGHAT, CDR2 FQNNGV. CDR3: CASSFGAGETQYF.

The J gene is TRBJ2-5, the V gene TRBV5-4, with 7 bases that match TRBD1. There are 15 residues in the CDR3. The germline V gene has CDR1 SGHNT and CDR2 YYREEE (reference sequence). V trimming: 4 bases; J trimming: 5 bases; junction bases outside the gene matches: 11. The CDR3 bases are TGTGCCAGCAGCCCCGCACGACAGGGCGCGGAGACCCAGTACTTC. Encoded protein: CASSPARQGAETQYF.

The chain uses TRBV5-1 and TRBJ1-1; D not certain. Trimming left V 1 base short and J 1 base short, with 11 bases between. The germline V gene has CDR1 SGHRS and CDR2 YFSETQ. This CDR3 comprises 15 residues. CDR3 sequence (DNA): TGCGCCAGCAGCTTGTCCCAAGCGAGGAACACTGAAGCTTTCTTT. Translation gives CASSLSQARNTEAFF.

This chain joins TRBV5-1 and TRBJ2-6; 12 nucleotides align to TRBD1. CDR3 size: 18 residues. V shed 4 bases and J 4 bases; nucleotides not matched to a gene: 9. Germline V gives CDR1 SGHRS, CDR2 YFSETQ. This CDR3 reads CASSPQGQGALGANVLTF. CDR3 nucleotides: TGCGCCAGCAGCCCTCAGGGACAGGGGGCGTTAGGGGCCAACGTCCTGACTTTC. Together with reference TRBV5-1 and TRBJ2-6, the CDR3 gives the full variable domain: KAGVTQTPRYLIKTRGQQVTLSCSPISGHRSVSWYQQTPGQGLQFLFEYFSETQRNKGNFPGRFSGRQFSNSRSEMNVSTLELGDSALYLCASSPQGQGALGANVLTFGAGSRLTVL.

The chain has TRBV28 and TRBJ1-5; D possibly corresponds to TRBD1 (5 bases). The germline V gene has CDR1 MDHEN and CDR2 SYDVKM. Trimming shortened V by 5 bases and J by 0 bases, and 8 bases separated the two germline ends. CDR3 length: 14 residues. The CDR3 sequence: CASSPQGSNQPQHF. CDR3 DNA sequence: TGTGCCAGCAGTCCCCAGGGTAGCAATCAGCCCCAGCATTTT.

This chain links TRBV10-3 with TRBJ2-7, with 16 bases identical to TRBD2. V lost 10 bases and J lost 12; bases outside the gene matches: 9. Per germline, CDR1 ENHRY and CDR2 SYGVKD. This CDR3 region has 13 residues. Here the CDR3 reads CATGLAGGVFVYF. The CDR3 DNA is TGTGCCACGGGACTAGCGGGAGGGGTTTTCGTGTACTTC.

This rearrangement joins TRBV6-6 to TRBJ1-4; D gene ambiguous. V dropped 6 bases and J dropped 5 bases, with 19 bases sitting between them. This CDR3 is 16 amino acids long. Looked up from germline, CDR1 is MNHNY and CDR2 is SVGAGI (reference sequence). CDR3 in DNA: TGTGCCAGCAGCCAAACCGCCGGGAAAAAAAATGAAAAACTGTTTTTT. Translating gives CASSQTAGKKNEKLFF.